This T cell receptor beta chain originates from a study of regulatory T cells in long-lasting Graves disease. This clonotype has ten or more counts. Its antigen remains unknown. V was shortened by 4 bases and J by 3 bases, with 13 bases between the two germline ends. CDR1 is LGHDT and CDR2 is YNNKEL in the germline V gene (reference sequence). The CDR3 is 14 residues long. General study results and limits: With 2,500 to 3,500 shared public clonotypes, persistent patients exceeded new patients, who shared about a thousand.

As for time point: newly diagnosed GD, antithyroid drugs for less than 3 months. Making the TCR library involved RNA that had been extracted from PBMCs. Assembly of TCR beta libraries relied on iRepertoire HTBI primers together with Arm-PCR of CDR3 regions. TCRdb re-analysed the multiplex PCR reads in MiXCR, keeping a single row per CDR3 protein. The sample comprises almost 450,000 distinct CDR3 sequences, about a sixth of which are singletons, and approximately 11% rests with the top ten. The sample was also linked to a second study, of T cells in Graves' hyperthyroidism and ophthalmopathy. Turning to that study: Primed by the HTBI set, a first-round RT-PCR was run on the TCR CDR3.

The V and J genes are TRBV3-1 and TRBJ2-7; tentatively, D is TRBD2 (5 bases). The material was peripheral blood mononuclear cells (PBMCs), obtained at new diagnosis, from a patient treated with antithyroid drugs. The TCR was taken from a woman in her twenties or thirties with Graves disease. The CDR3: CASSPWTGSYEQYF. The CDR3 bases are TGTGCCAGCAGCCCGTGGACGGGAAGCTACGAGCAGTACTTC.